This TCR beta chain was obtained from a study of blood T cell repertoires in COVID-19 (dated by TCRdb to 2018 to 2020). About the investigation overall: Collaborator samples came from the United States, Italy and Spain and covered acute and convalescent phases of COVID-19. The material from the prospective study consisted of cDNA or gDNA derived from T cells, B-cell-depleted T cells, or PBMCs. The dataset comprised deeply sampled blood TCRbeta repertoires from subjects exposed to, actively infected with, or recovered from COVID-19. The repertoires were released in a freely available public database intended as a resource for research on the immune response to SARS-CoV-2. Samples came from the ongoing ImmuneRACE study (first 160 participants) plus 1,254 subjects from 6 global collaborators. A de-identified subject ID, COVID-19 status, age in years and sex were almost always included in the sample metadata. Where available, HLA class I and class II types were obtained from metadata supplied by the sample provider rather than from assay-based typing.

General study outcomes and caveats: How much clinical and demographic metadata was included differed by source and by participant, and the metadata was provided uncurated.

Remarks on this clone: Its cognate antigen has yet to be identified. No much larger clone is present one base from it, and per-base qualities are unavailable.

TCRbeta CDR3 regions were amplified from genomic DNA using the immunoSEQ Assay, a bias-controlled multiplex PCR. The study's processing was this. The number of nucleated cells in each sample was estimated from the amplification of reference gene primers within the assay. To quantify the absolute abundance of each unique TCRbeta CDR3 rearrangement, sequence reads were collapsed and filtered. Productive Simpson clonality was computed per sample as the square root of Simpson's diversity index over productive rearrangements. Drawn from immuneACCESS, this table holds only the in-frame rearrangements with V and J called that TCRdb kept. Clones are partly lost; checked studies trace under half to an unresolved V gene and leave the rest unexplained. The V and J calls and clone size are taken from that table; D and trimming were inferred from the DNA. The sample data list roughly 290,000 clones, and roughly 90% of these were observed just once. 1.5% to 2% of the sample is held by the ten biggest clonotypes.

From the germline V gene (reference sequence), CDR1 is SEHNR and CDR2 is FQNEAQ. Its CDR3 holds 15 amino acids, cysteine through phenylalanine. This entry keeps only the CDR3 DNA: 45 bases, framed from base 1. Here V drops 5 bases and J drops 6 bases, and the junction holds 8 bases not matched to any gene. In the prospective study, participants were about 18 to 95 years old, resided in about two dozen geographic areas of the United States, and were enrolled through a virtual design. Cohort assignment in the prospective study relied on participant-reported clinical history from a screening survey and a study questionnaire. ImmuneRACE Cohort 3 recovered participants were defined by two consecutive negative NP/OP PCR tests, healthcare professional clearance, or symptom resolution. Each participant in the prospective study had whole blood, serum and a nasopharyngeal or oropharyngeal swab collected by mobile phlebotomists. Additional blood draws and questionnaires over an approximately two-month period could optionally be provided by prospective study participants. Blood samples from the prospective study were shipped frozen or at room temperature prior to DNA extraction.

Sequencing used PBMCs or T cells enriched from blood (not recorded which). The V and J genes are TRBV7-9 and TRBJ2-1; 9 bases in between match TRBD1. The clonotype originates from a woman between 40 and 55 years old who had recovered from COVID-19. The CDR3 is CASSAFDRGVNEQFF. The sequenced DNA: TGTGCCAGCAGCGCATTTGACAGGGGGGTCAATGAGCAGTTCTTC.